These T cell receptor beta chains were read from a single sample in a study of cytomegalovirus exposure and HLA in healthy donors. Sequenced by immunoSEQ multiplex PCR; TCRdb stores in-frame clones only, minus some. The table includes approximately 160,000 clones, about 89% detected once. Sequencing was carried out using PBMCs. These receptors were collected from a woman aged 18 to 35 in good health and CMV-seropositive. CDR3s include the opening cysteine and the closing phenylalanine or tryptophan. The D gene is left open where the match is weak. Only some rows state a clone size, as once, few, many or a class for expanded clones.

size | D | J | V | CDR3 | DNA
NA | NA | TRBJ1-2 | TRBV2 | CASNNQGAPNGYGYTF | TGTGCCAGCAATAACCAGGGTGCCCCTAATGGGTATGGCTACACCTTC
NA | TRBD1 | TRBJ1-1 | TRBV5-8 | CASSYGTDEAFF | TGTGCCAGCAGCTACGGGACAGACGAAGCTTTCTTT
NA | NA | TRBJ2-1 | TRBV19 | CASSIREGSYNEQFF | TGTGCCAGTAGTATACGCGAGGGTTCCTACAATGAGCAGTTCTTC
NA | NA | TRBJ2-3 | TRBV6-1 | CASGAARGQYF | TGTGCCAGCGGAGCGGCGCGGGGGCAGTATTTT
NA | TRBD1 | TRBJ1-2 | TRBV6-5 | CASRSTGLYGYTF | TGTGCCAGCAGGTCGACAGGGCTCTATGGCTACACCTTC
NA | TRBD1 | TRBJ1-1 | TRBV10-3 | CAISGTGGDTEAFF | TGTGCCATCAGTGGGACAGGGGGGGACACTGAAGCTTTCTTT
NA | NA | TRBJ2-7 | TRBV10-3 | CAISVRTEGNEQYF | TGTGCCATCAGTGTAAGGACGGAGGGGAACGAGCAGTACTTC
NA | NA | TRBJ2-7 | TRBV11-2 | CASSSSYEQYF | TGTGCCAGCAGCTCATCCTACGAGCAGTACTTC
NA | TRBD2 | TRBJ2-7 | TRBV5-6 | CASSPETGLAGGSREQYF | TGTGCCAGCAGCCCGGAGACGGGACTAGCGGGGGGATCCCGCGAGCAGTACTTC
NA | TRBD2 | TRBJ2-7 | TRBV6-5 | CASRDGLVPYEQYF | TGTGCCAGCAGGGATGGACTAGTTCCCTACGAGCAGTACTTC
NA | NA | TRBJ2-7 | TRBV4-2 | CASSQHGGTPSSYEQYF | TGTGCCAGCAGCCAACATGGAGGAACTCCCAGCTCCTACGAGCAGTACTTC
NA | TRBD2 | TRBJ2-1 | TRBV9 | CASSVLAGGSSYNEQFF | TGTGCCAGCAGCGTATTAGCGGGGGGGAGCTCCTACAATGAGCAGTTCTTC
NA | TRBD1 | TRBJ2-7 | TRBV2 | CASSDRGTGTYEQYF | TGTGCCAGCAGCGATCGTGGGACAGGTACCTACGAGCAGTACTTC
NA | NA | TRBJ2-6 | TRBV5-1 | CASSTAPTGRGSGANVLTF | TGCGCCAGCAGCACGGCGCCTACAGGGAGGGGTTCTGGGGCCAACGTCCTGACTTTC
NA | TRBD2 | TRBJ2-7 | TRBV18 | CASSPLLPGGSYEQYF | TGTGCCAGCTCACCACTATTGCCGGGAGGCTCCTACGAGCAGTACTTC
NA | TRBD2 | TRBJ2-2 | TRBV12-5 | CASGLVPLEGSSGVNTGELFF | TGTGCTAGTGGTTTGGTCCCACTCGAGGGGTCCAGCGGGGTTAACACCGGGGAGCTGTTTTTT
NA | TRBD2 | TRBJ2-1 | TRBV7-9 | CASRRTSGKNNEQFF | TGTGCCAGCAGGCGGACTAGCGGGAAAAACAATGAGCAGTTCTTC
NA | TRBD1 | TRBJ2-1 | TRBV7-7 | CASSLQGQGNEQFF | TGTGCCAGCAGCCTCCAGGGACAGGGCAATGAGCAGTTCTTC
few | NA | TRBJ2-5 | TRBV28 | CASSQRDETQYF | TGTGCCAGCAGCCAAAGAGATGAGACCCAGTACTTC
once | NA | TRBJ1-3 | TRBV19 | CASSIGAQLSSGNTIYF | TGTGCCAGTAGTATAGGAGCTCAACTATCCTCTGGAAACACCATATATTTT
NA | TRBD1 | TRBJ1-2 | TRBV2 | CASSGQGAGGYTF | TGTGCCAGCAGTGGACAGGGGGCCGGCGGCTACACCTTC
NA | TRBD2 | TRBJ2-1 | TRBV4-3 | CASSPRAGGIPNEQFF | TGCGCCAGCAGCCCCCGAGCGGGAGGGATCCCCAATGAGCAGTTCTTC
NA | NA | TRBJ2-7 | TRBV9 | CASSATGHLYEQYF | TGTGCCAGCAGCGCGACGGGACACCTATACGAGCAGTACTTC
NA | TRBD2 | TRBJ2-6 | TRBV7-3 | CASGETSLLAGANVLTF | TGTGCCAGCGGGGAGACTAGCCTGTTAGCTGGGGCCAACGTCCTGACTTTC